This T cell receptor (beta chain) appears in the sequencing data of a study of tumor and adjacent non-tumor tissue in lung cancer. A modified ARM-PCR protocol with three rounds of nested PCR amplified TCRbeta. TCRdb called the multiplex PCR reads again in MiXCR, with one record for every CDR3 protein. The sample includes 100,000 to 150,000 distinct CDR3 sequences, around three fifths seen only once; the top ten take around 13%. With 9 bases removed from V and 0 bases from J, the gap between germline ends came to 20 bases. This CDR3 spans 16 amino acids. This sample's RNA came from whole unsorted tissue.

The rearrangement joins TRBV12-3 or TRBV12-4 to TRBJ1-1; tentatively, D is TRBD1 (6 bases). This sequence was found in a man in his thirties or forties with non-small cell lung cancer. The sample comprised lung tumor tissue. The CDR3 region has the DNA TGTGCCAGTAGACTCGGGACACTAATGTTGAACACTGAAGCTTTCTTT. It specifies CASRLGTLMLNTEAFF.